The 21 T cell receptor beta chains given below trace back to one sample, sequenced in a study of T-cell memory formation after mild COVID-19. A single record per CDR3 protein comes from TCRdb applying MiXCR to the 5' RACE reads. Seen here are about 340,000 distinct CDR3 sequences, approximately 21% observed once, and the top ten hold approximately 13%. Sequencing was carried out using PBMCs or a T cell subset sorted from them (not recorded which). The receptors come from an adult woman who had mild COVID-19 (a few samples of this study predate the infection). Cell type and time point are not known.

This clonotype was detected only a few times. The V and J genes are TRBV3-1 and TRBJ1-1, with unresolved D. Deletions cut 0 bases from V and 1 base from J, with 9 bases between. Germline V gene lookup returns CDR1 LGHDT and CDR2 YNNKEL (reference sequence). CDR3 length equals 15 residues. As DNA, the CDR3 is TGTGCCAGCAGCCAAGAGACCATTCGGAACACTGAAGCTTTCTTT. This translates into CASSQETIRNTEAFF.

At least ten counts were recorded for this clonotype. The chain joins TRBV7-3 to TRBJ2-3, with D hard to call. The V end lost 2 bases, the J end lost 0 bases, and 9 bases lay between the germline ends. Germline CDR1 reads SGHTA; CDR2 reads FQGTGA. The CDR3 is made up of 15 amino acids. CDR3 residues: CASSLWGTSTDTQYF. In DNA, the CDR3 is TGTGCCAGCAGCTTATGGGGAACTAGCACAGATACGCAGTATTTT.

The rearrangement uses TRBV18 and TRBJ2-1; TRBD2 matches 7 bases. CDR3 length: 17 amino acids. V trimming: 1 base; J trimming: 0 bases; junction bases outside the gene matches: 6. Germline CDR1 KGHSH, CDR2 LQKENI. The CDR3 DNA reads TGTGCCAGCTCACCACTCGGACTAGGGAGCTCCTACAATGAGCAGTTCTTC. Encoded protein: CASSPLGLGSSYNEQFF.

The chain has TRBV3-1 and TRBJ1-2, with TRBD1 identical over 7 bases. The V gene end was trimmed by 5 bases and the J gene end by 4 bases; junction bases not matched to a gene: 7. The germline V gene has CDR1 LGHDT and CDR2 YNNKEL (reference sequence). The CDR3 is made up of 14 amino acids. For the CDR3, the DNA is TGTGCCAGCAGCGACTGGACAGGTCTCTATGGCTACACCTTC. It translates to CASSDWTGLYGYTF.

The chain joins TRBV5-6 to TRBJ2-3; the D is unclear. Germline assignment: CDR1 SGHDT and CDR2 YYEEEE. V was shortened by 7 bases and J by 1 base, with 13 bases between the two germline ends. The CDR3 is made up of 14 amino acids. For the CDR3, the DNA is TGTGCCAGCCGGTCCGTCCGAGGCACAGATACGCAGTATTTT. Translation: CASRSVRGTDTQYF.

The rearrangement joins TRBV10-3 to TRBJ2-3; tentatively, D is TRBD2 (5 bases). V was trimmed by 5 bases and J by 6 bases, leaving 15 bases between them. Looked up from germline, CDR1 is ENHRY and CDR2 is SYGVKD. The CDR3 loop spans 14 amino acids. CDR3 residues: CAISPGSKADTQYF. The CDR3 nucleotides read TGTGCCATCAGTCCGGGGTCTAAGGCCGATACGCAGTATTTT.

In this sample, this clonotype turned up a few times. V usage is TRBV7-2 and J usage is TRBJ2-2, with no clear D. With 1 base removed from V and 1 base from J, the gap between germline ends came to 13 bases. The CDR3 contains 17 residues. Germline V gene sequence: CDR1 SGHTA, CDR2 FQGNSA. The CDR3 coding sequence is TGTGCCAGCAGCTTAGTCTACGGCGGAGTGAACACCGGGGAGCTGTTTTTT. Its translation: CASSLVYGGVNTGELFF.

This clonotype was detected once. The J gene is TRBJ2-1, the V gene TRBV6-2 or TRBV6-3; 12 bases map to TRBD2. V was pared by 2 bases and J by 4 bases, with 15 bases of the junction left unmatched. This CDR3 comprises 20 residues. Germline V gives CDR1 MNHEY, CDR2 SVGEGT. The CDR3 DNA follows: TGTGCCAGCAGTTACCCCACGACTAGCGGGAGTGCCACTGCTTACAATGAGCAGTTCTTC. Encoded protein: CASSYPTTSGSATAYNEQFF.

The rearrangement uses TRBV6-5 and TRBJ2-5; 7 nucleotides agree with TRBD2. In germline, CDR1 is MNHEY, CDR2 SVGAGI. Trimming cost V 4 bases and J 5 bases; bases outside gene matches: 13. The CDR3 runs 16 residues. This CDR3 reads CASSSTWTSLSETQYF. The CDR3 bases are TGTGCCAGCAGTTCAACGTGGACTAGTCTCTCGGAGACCCAGTACTTC.

The chain couples TRBV6-2 or TRBV6-3 to TRBJ1-2, with TRBD1 matching over 9 bases. The CDR3 totals 16 residues. Germline CDR1 is MNHEY and CDR2 is SVGEGT. V shed 4 bases, J shed 1 base, and the junction held 7 bases outside the gene matches. CDR3 nucleotides: TGTGCCAGCAGTTCGGGACAGGGAGTTCTTAACTATGGCTACACCTTC. The encoded protein is CASSSGQGVLNYGYTF.

The genes are TRBV20-1 and TRBJ1-1; 8 bases match TRBD1. The CDR3 covers 16 residues. Germline V lookup: CDR1 DFQATT, CDR2 SNEGSKA (reference sequence). The J segment lost 3 bases and the V segment lost 3 bases, leaving 12 bases of the junction unmatched. The CDR3 protein is CSARGQGQGAYTEAFF. The CDR3 bases are TGCAGTGCTAGGGGACAAGGACAGGGAGCCTACACTGAAGCTTTCTTT.

This clonotype showed up just a few times. The J gene is TRBJ2-3, the V gene TRBV4-1; the D gene could be TRBD1 or TRBD2 (6 bases each). The CDR3 extends over 17 amino acids. V was cut by 1 base and J by 5 bases, with 19 bases left in between. Looked up from germline, CDR1 is MGHRA and CDR2 is YSYEKL. The CDR3 is CASSQVSRGLGRDTQYF. In DNA form, the CDR3 reads TGCGCCAGCAGCCAAGTTTCCCGGGGGCTTGGCAGAGATACGCAGTATTTT.

The V call is TRBV7-2, the J call TRBJ2-5; TRBD2 agrees at 11 bases. The CDR3 sequence is 16 residues long. CDR1 SGHTA and CDR2 FQGNSA come from the germline V gene. Trimming cost V 1 base and J 5 bases; bases outside gene matches: 6. The CDR3 here is CASSLVASGRYETQYF. CDR3 coding DNA: TGTGCCAGCAGCTTAGTGGCTAGCGGGAGGTATGAGACCCAGTACTTC.

The chain carries TRBV7-2 and TRBJ2-3, with a tentative D call TRBD2 (5 bases). Germline V lookup: CDR1 SGHTA, CDR2 FQGNSA. Trimming took off 5 bases at V and 3 bases at J, with 15 bases between the two ends. This CDR3 contains 15 residues. The CDR3 bases are TGTGCCAGCAGCCCCCCTAACGGGAAGACAGATACGCAGTATTTT. Protein product: CASSPPNGKTDTQYF.

This clonotype has only a few counts. The chain joins TRBV6-2 or TRBV6-3 to TRBJ2-1; D may be TRBD2 (5 bases). V was pared by 2 bases and J by 7 bases, with 18 bases between. The CDR3 covers 16 residues. Germline CDR1 reads MNHEY; CDR2 reads SVGEGT. CDR3 region: CASSYAAFGGGNEQFF. The CDR3 bases are TGTGCCAGCAGTTACGCAGCGTTTGGAGGCGGGAATGAGCAGTTCTTC.

The CDR3 loop is CASSSERDRDGYTF. CDR3 nucleotide sequence: TGCGCCAGCAGCTCGGAACGGGACAGGGATGGCTACACCTTC. This chain joins TRBV5-1 and TRBJ1-2, with 9 bases identical to TRBD1. In germline, CDR1 is SGHRS, CDR2 YFSETQ. The trim removed 3 bases at V and 6 bases at J, leaving 6 bases unmatched. This CDR3 spans 14 amino acids.

The chain combines TRBV12-3 or TRBV12-4 with TRBJ1-1; D possibly corresponds to TRBD1 (5 bases). The CDR3 is 13 amino acids. Trimming cost V 8 bases and J 4 bases, with 14 bases left between them. In DNA, the CDR3 is TGTGCCAGCGAGAGGGACTCACGCACTGAAGCTTTCTTT. Protein product: CASERDSRTEAFF.

The rearrangement joins TRBV5-6 to TRBJ1-2; D is unresolved. V was shortened by 2 bases and J by 9 bases, with 20 bases between the two germline ends. Germline V gene sequence: CDR1 SGHDT, CDR2 YYEEEE. The CDR3 consists of 15 residues. CDR3 nucleotides: TGTGCCAGCAGCTTAACCCTGACCCAGCTGGGAAGCTACACCTTC. Encoded protein: CASSLTLTQLGSYTF.

This clonotype has a handful of counts. This rearrangement joins TRBV7-8 to TRBJ1-1; 7 bases are shared with TRBD1. The V gene's germline CDR1 is SGHVS and CDR2 FQNEAQ. J lost 9 bases, V lost 1 base, and 5 bases had no gene match. The CDR3 is 13 amino acids. The CDR3 here is CASSLEGTVQAFF. The CDR3 DNA reads TGTGCCAGCAGCTTAGAGGGGACAGTTCAAGCTTTCTTT.

CDR3 amino acids: CASSSALWAGAETQYF. Written as DNA, the CDR3 is TGTGCCAGCAGCTCCGCTTTATGGGCGGGAGCTGAGACCCAGTACTTC. The chain has TRBV7-2 and TRBJ2-5, with TRBD2 matching 7 bases. The CDR3 is made up of 16 amino acids. V was clipped by 4 bases and J by 5 bases; unmatched bases: 13. CDR1 is SGHTA and CDR2 is FQGNSA in the germline V gene. Drawing the rest from reference TRBV7-2 and TRBJ2-5, the complete variable domain is GAGVSQSPSNKVTEKGKDVELRCDPISGHTALYWYRQSLGQGLEFLIYFQGNSAPDKSGLPSDRFSAERTGGSVSTLTIQRTQQEDSAVYLCASSSALWAGAETQYFGPGTRLLVL.

CDR3 sequence reads: CASSLSEQFF. In DNA form, the CDR3 reads TGTGCCAGCAGTTTAAGTGAGCAGTTCTTC. This chain connects TRBV12-3 or TRBV12-4 to TRBJ2-1, with no clear D. This CDR3 has 10 amino acids. Trimming stripped 2 bases from V and 9 bases from J, with 2 bases between.